This is a list of T cell receptor beta chains from one sample in a study of PD-1 blockade in classical Hodgkin lymphoma. Sequencing was performed with immunoSEQ multiplex PCR; in TCRdb, only in-frame clones are kept and a portion is missing. The table records around 40,000 clones, roughly 78% of them present only once. Here the sequenced sample was peripheral blood mononuclear cells (PBMCs), taken at baseline. These TCRs come from a human donor with classical Hodgkin lymphoma. CDR3s include the opening cysteine and the closing phenylalanine or tryptophan. The order of the fields is clone size, V gene, CDR3 protein. The size of a clone is reported for some rows only, either as once, few or many, or as a class for expanded clones.

clone_size: -; v_call: TRBV5-4; cdr3_aa: CASSLEDRPYEQYF
clone_size: -; v_call: TRBV15; cdr3_aa: CATSRDGAEQETQYF
clone_size: -; v_call: TRBV11-1; cdr3_aa: CASGTGPYNEQFF
clone_size: -; v_call: TRBV7-2; cdr3_aa: CASSSIMNTEAFF
clone_size: -; v_call: TRBV21-1; cdr3_aa: CASNDRGNTEAFF
clone_size: -; v_call: TRBV6-4; cdr3_aa: CASSDSGRRGRSETQYF
clone_size: -; v_call: TRBV18; cdr3_aa: CASSPSPGSTYEQYF
clone_size: once; v_call: TRBV7-2; cdr3_aa: CASSLLASGGGADTQYF
clone_size: -; v_call: TRBV2; cdr3_aa: CASRAQGEYGYTF
clone_size: -; v_call: TRBV29-1; cdr3_aa: CSVAQGAGEKLFF
clone_size: once; v_call: TRBV5-4; cdr3_aa: CASASGGVRNTDTQYF
clone_size: -; v_call: TRBV18; cdr3_aa: CASSPSEGLVYGYTF
clone_size: -; v_call: TRBV5-1; cdr3_aa: CASIGGSSTDTQYF
clone_size: few; v_call: TRBV2; cdr3_aa: CASSVGRDTEAFF
clone_size: -; v_call: TRBV6-5; cdr3_aa: CASSYSSGGGYTF
clone_size: -; v_call: TRBV18; cdr3_aa: CASSDRGEQYF
clone_size: -; v_call: TRBV7-2; cdr3_aa: CASSLEAGANTEAFF
clone_size: -; v_call: TRBV4-1; cdr3_aa: CASSQVAGTGNEKLFF
clone_size: -; v_call: TRBV21-1; cdr3_aa: CASSKARTLTYEQYF
clone_size: -; v_call: TRBV19; cdr3_aa: CASKPYRGSNQPQHF
clone_size: once; v_call: TRBV18; cdr3_aa: CASSPVSPGTGGDYGYTF
clone_size: -; v_call: TRBV19; cdr3_aa: CASSLGRSTDTQYF
clone_size: -; v_call: TRBV19; cdr3_aa: CASRGGREVYEQYF
clone_size: -; v_call: TRBV7-6; cdr3_aa: CASSSGTGGPNEKLFF
clone_size: -; v_call: TRBV19; cdr3_aa: CASSIDSARRAFF
clone_size: -; v_call: TRBV5-1; cdr3_aa: CASSGQATTDTQYF
clone_size: -; v_call: TRBV5-1; cdr3_aa: CASSLGRADGEQYF
clone_size: -; v_call: TRBV18; cdr3_aa: CASSPSTGNEDGYTF
clone_size: -; v_call: TRBV19; cdr3_aa: CASSWQENTGELFF
clone_size: -; v_call: TRBV5-1; cdr3_aa: CASSLEPAGGNNSPLHF
clone_size: -; v_call: TRBV5-1; cdr3_aa: CASSLVQGVDEQYF
clone_size: -; v_call: TRBV5-1; cdr3_aa: CASSLGTGVRNSPLHF
clone_size: -; v_call: TRBV2; cdr3_aa: CASSDRSGANVLTF
clone_size: -; v_call: TRBV2; cdr3_aa: CASRTSGGAYEQYF
clone_size: medium-sized; v_call: TRBV10-3; cdr3_aa: CAISEASGIAEAFF
clone_size: many; v_call: TRBV12-5; cdr3_aa: CASGLSPWTGRYEQYF
clone_size: -; v_call: TRBV19; cdr3_aa: CASGRYYGYTF
clone_size: -; v_call: TRBV9; cdr3_aa: CASSLTGVGQPQHF